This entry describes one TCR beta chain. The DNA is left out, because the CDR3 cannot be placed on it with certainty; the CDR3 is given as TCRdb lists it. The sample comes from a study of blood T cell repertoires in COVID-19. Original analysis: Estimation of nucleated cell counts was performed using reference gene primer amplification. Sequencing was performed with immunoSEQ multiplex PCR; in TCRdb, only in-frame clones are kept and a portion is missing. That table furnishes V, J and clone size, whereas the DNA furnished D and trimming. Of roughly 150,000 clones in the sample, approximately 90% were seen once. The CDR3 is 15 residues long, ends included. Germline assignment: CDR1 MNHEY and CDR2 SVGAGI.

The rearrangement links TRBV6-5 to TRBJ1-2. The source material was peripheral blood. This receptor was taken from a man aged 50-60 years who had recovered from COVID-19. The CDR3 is CASSRSRWEVGKGTF.